This T cell receptor (beta chain) was recovered during a study of PD-1 blockade in classical Hodgkin lymphoma. Looked up from germline, CDR1 is SNHLY and CDR2 is FYNNEI. This CDR3 is built from 13 residues. V lost 10 bases to trimming and J lost 1 base, with 13 bases between them. On this clone itself: No antigen is known for it.

The repertoire was sequenced with immunoSEQ multiplex PCR; TCRdb's copy has only in-frame clones and lacks some. This table has some 30,000 clones, 88% appearing once. General study results and limits: The study reported lower baseline TCR diversity in newly diagnosed patients than in healthy donors.

Time point given: newly diagnosed, previously untreated cHL patient sample. Magnetic depletion of unwanted cells isolated CD4+ T cells from thawed PBMCs. Untreated, newly diagnosed classical Hodgkin lymphoma PBMCs were used for comparison. The sequence came from a human donor with classical Hodgkin lymphoma. The sample comprised CD4+ T cells from blood. This chain connects TRBV2 to TRBJ2-5; TRBD1 might be the D (5 bases). CDR3 coding DNA: TGTGCCACTACAAGACAGCTCCAAGAGACCCAGTACTTC. Translating it yields CATTRQLQETQYF.